One sample yielded the 6 T cell receptor beta chains listed below, sequenced in a study of cytotoxic CD8 clonotypes in ibrutinib-treated CLL. Sequencing was performed with immunoSEQ multiplex PCR; in TCRdb, only in-frame clones are kept and a portion is missing. The sample consists of about 39,000 clones, approximately 71% of them appearing once. The specimen was PBMCs, collected at disease progression, from a patient treated with ibrutinib. The origin of the receptors is a human donor with chronic lymphocytic leukemia.

The chain couples TRBV18 to TRBJ2-4, with a possible D match to TRBD2 (5 bases). There are 15 residues in the CDR3. Germline V lookup: CDR1 KGHSH, CDR2 LQKENI. The germline V and J ends were trimmed by 4 bases and 1 base, with 11 bases remaining between them. CDR3 sequence reads: CASSQGGSAKNIQYF. For the CDR3, the DNA is TGTGCCAGCTCACAGGGCGGGTCGGCCAAAAACATTCAGTACTTC.

The J gene is TRBJ1-5, the V gene TRBV6-1; 9 nucleotides line up with TRBD1. Germline V gene lookup returns CDR1 MNHNS and CDR2 SASEGT. Losses at the gene ends were 7 bases for V and 7 bases for J; bases not matched to a gene: 11. The length of the CDR3 is 15 residues. The CDR3 nucleotides are TGTGCCAGCAACTCCGTACAGGGGGCTGGACAGCCCCAGCATTTT. Translated, it gives CASNSVQGAGQPQHF.

The genes are TRBV30 and TRBJ1-1; possibly TRBD1 for D (6 bases). Trimming pared 3 bases from V and 9 bases from J, leaving 17 bases between. The CDR3 has 13 residues. CDR1 GTSNPN and CDR2 SVGIG come from the germline V gene (reference sequence). The CDR3 DNA reads as TGTGCCTGGAGGAAAGCAGGGGTGACGAAAGCTTTCTTT. It is translated as CAWRKAGVTKAFF.

The genes are TRBV7-2 and TRBJ2-5; D is ambiguous. The germline V and J ends were trimmed by 0 bases and 7 bases, with 12 bases remaining between them. CDR1 and CDR2 (germline): SGHTA, FQGNSA. The CDR3 runs 14 residues. The CDR3 sequence is CASSLANPRRTQYF. For the CDR3, the DNA is TGTGCCAGCAGCTTAGCAAACCCCCGGAGGACCCAGTACTTC.

The J gene is TRBJ1-6, the V gene TRBV4-2; unclear D gene. Germline CDR1 LGHNA, CDR2 YNFKEQ. This CDR3 is 11 amino acids long. Between the trimmed V and J ends, which lost 0 bases and 13 bases, there was a span of 4 bases. CDR3 in DNA: TGTGCCAGCAGCCAAGAGGGGCCCCTCCACTTT. This translates into CASSQEGPLHF.

The chain has TRBV27 and TRBJ1-5; 10 positions match TRBD1. The CDR3 consists of 18 residues. Trimming removed 6 bases from V and 1 base from J; junction bases left unmatched: 12. Germline CDR1 reads MNHEY; CDR2 reads SMNVEV (reference sequence). The CDR3: CASRRRTGGVGSNQPQHF. The CDR3 coding sequence is TGTGCCAGCAGAAGAAGGACAGGGGGAGTGGGGAGCAATCAGCCCCAGCATTTT.